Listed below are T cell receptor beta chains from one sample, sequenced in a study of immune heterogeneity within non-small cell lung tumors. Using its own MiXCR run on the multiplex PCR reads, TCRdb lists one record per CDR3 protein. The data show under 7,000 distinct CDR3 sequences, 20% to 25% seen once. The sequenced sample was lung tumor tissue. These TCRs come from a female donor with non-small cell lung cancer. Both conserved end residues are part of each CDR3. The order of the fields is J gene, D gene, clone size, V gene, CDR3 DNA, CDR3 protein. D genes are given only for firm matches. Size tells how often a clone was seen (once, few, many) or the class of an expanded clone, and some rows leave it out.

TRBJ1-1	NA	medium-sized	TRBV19	TGTGCCAGTAGTATAGGGGCAGGGAGGGACACTGAAGCTTTCTTT	CASSIGAGRDTEAFF
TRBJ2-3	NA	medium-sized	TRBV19	TGTGCCAGTAGTATAGTAGGGGCCAGCGGATACACAGATACGCAGTATTTT	CASSIVGASGYTDTQYF
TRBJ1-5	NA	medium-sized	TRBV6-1	TGTGCCAGCAGTGTGGGCCCTGGGGGGGGGGCGGCAGGGCCCCAGCATTTT	CASSVGPGGGAAGPQHF
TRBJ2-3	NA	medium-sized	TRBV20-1	TGCAGTGCTACAGGGGGGGACACAGATACGCAGTATTTT	CSATGGDTDTQYF
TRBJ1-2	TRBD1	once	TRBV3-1	TGTGACAGCAGCACCTGGACAGGTTACTATGGCTACACCTTC	CDSSTWTGYYGYTF
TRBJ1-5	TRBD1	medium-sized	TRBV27	TGTGCCAGCAGTTATCAGGGGACAGGGGGCTATCAGCCCCAGCATTTT	CASSYQGTGGYQPQHF
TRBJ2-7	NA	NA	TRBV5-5	TGTGCCAGCCGATTCCAAGAGGGGCTATTATACGAGCAGTACTTC	CASRFQEGLLYEQYF
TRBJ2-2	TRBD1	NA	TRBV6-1	TGTGCCAGAAGTCGGACAGGGGCGAACACCGGGGAGCTGTTTTTT	CARSRTGANTGELFF
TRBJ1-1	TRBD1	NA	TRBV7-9	TGTGCCAGCAGCCTCTCGCGACAGGGGGCGACTGAAGCTTTCTTT	CASSLSRQGATEAFF
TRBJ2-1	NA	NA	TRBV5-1	TGCTCCAGCAGCTTACAACGGGGCCACAATGAGCAGTTCTTC	CSSSLQRGHNEQFF
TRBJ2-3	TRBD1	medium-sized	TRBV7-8	TGTGCCAGCAGCCATAGACAGGGATTCACAGATACGCAGTATTTT	CASSHRQGFTDTQYF
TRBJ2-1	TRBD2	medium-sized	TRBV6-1	TGTGCCAGCAGTTCAATGACTAGCGGTTCCTACAATGAGCAGTTCTTC	CASSSMTSGSYNEQFF
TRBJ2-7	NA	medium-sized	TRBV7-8	TGTGCCAGCAGCTTAGCGATGGGCAGACCCTCCTACGAGCAGTACTTC	CASSLAMGRPSYEQYF
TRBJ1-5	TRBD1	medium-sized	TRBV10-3	TGTGCCATCAGTCGAGAGGGACAGGGGACCAATCAGCCCCAGCATTTT	CAISREGQGTNQPQHF
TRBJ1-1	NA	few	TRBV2	TGTGCCAGCAGTGAACAGGGGAAGAACACTGAAGCTTTCTTT	CASSEQGKNTEAFF
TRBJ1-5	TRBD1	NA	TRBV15	TGTGCCACCAGCTCACGACAGGGACATTCTTCGCCCCAGCATTTT	CATSSRQGHSSPQHF
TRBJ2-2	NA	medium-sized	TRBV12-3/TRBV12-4	TGTGCCAGCAGTTTTCGGGACACCTACACCGGGGAGCTGTTTTTT	CASSFRDTYTGELFF
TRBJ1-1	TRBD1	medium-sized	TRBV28	TGTGCCAGCAGTTTAGGACAGGCCACTGAAGCTTTCTTT	CASSLGQATEAFF
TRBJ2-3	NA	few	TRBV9	TGTGCCAGCAGCGGGACTAGCACAGATACGCAGTATTTT	CASSGTSTDTQYF
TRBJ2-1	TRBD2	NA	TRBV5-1	TGCGCCAGCAGCTGGACTAGCTACAATGAGCAGTTCTTC	CASSWTSYNEQFF
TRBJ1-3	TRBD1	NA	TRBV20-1	TGCAGTGCTCGGGACAGGGAAGGAACTGGAAACACCATATATTTT	CSARDREGTGNTIYF
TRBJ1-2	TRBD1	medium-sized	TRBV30	TGTGCCTGGAGCCCGCGGACAGGGAGCGTTGAAGGCTACACCTTC	CAWSPRTGSVEGYTF
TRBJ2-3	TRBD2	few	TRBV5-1	TGCGCCAGCAAGGGACTAGCGGGTAGCACAGATACGCAGTATTTT	CASKGLAGSTDTQYF
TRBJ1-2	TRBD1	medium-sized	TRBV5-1	TGCGCCAGCAGCTTGGGATCGACAGGGGTATGGATTAACTATGGCTACACCTTC	CASSLGSTGVWINYGYTF
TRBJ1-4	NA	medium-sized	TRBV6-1	TGTGCCAGCAGACAGGGTGGGGGAGATGAAAAACTGTTTTTT	CASRQGGGDEKLFF
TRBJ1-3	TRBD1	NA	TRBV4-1	TGCGCCAGCAGCCAAGGCCGGGGACAGCAAAGAAACACCATATATTTT	CASSQGRGQQRNTIYF
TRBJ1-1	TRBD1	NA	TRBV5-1	TGCGCCAGCAGCTTGGCCCGGCAGGGGGGCACTGAAGCTTTCTTT	CASSLARQGGTEAFF
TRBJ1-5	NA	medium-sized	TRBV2	TGTGCCAGCAGTTCCGCAACTCTTAGCAATCAGCCCCAGCATTTT	CASSSATLSNQPQHF
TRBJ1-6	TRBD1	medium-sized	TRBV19	TGTGCCATCGGGACAGCTAATTCACCCCTCCACTTT	CAIGTANSPLHF
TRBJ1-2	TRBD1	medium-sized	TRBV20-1	TGCAGTGCTAGAGCCAGGGGGCACCTCTATGGCTACACCTTC	CSARARGHLYGYTF
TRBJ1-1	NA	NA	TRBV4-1	TGCGCCAGCATCCTCTCGGGGGACGGCACTGAAGCTTTCTTT	CASILSGDGTEAFF
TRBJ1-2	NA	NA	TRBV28	TGTGCCAGCCTTGGAAGGGGTCGTGGAGATGGCTACACCTTC	CASLGRGRGDGYTF
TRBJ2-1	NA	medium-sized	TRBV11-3	TGTGCCAGCAGCTTAGGTCTCAGGAGTGAGCAGTTCTTC	CASSLGLRSEQFF
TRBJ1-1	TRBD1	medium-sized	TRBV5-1	TGCGCCAGCAGCTTCACCTACAGGGGAAACACTGAAGCTTTCTTT	CASSFTYRGNTEAFF
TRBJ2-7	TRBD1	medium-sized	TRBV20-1	TGCAGTGCTACCGCCGAGGGGACAGGGGGGTACGAGCAGTACTTC	CSATAEGTGGYEQYF
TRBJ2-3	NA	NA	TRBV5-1	TGCGCCAGCAGCTTGGGCAGGAGAGGGAGCACAGATACGCAGTATTTT	CASSLGRRGSTDTQYF
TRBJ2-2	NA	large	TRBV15	TGTGCCACCAGCAGCCTCCTCTTAGGGGGAGGCGGGGAGCTGTTTTTT	CATSSLLLGGGGELFF
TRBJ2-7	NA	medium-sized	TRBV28	TGTGCCAGCAGTTTGGCTACTGCAGGTACCTACGAGCAGTACTTC	CASSLATAGTYEQYF
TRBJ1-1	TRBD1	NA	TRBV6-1	TGTTCGAGCAGCAGACAGGGTGAAGCTTTCTTT	CSSSRQGEAFF
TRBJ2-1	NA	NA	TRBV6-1	TGTGCCAGCAGTCCGAGGGGCAAAATGGCCAATGAGCAGTTCTTC	CASSPRGKMANEQFF
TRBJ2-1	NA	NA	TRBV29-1	TGCAGCGTTGATCAGGCAAATGAGCAGTTCTTC	CSVDQANEQFF
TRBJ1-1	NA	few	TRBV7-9	TGTGCCAGCAGTCAACCAGCGGTCGCCGCTGAAGCTTTCTTT	CASSQPAVAAEAFF
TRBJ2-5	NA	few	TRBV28	TGTGCCAGCAGTTCGTACCAAGAGACCCAGTACTTC	CASSSYQETQYF
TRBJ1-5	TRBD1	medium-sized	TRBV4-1	TGCGCCAGCAGCCAACCGGACAGGGGATTTCAGCCCCAGCATTTT	CASSQPDRGFQPQHF
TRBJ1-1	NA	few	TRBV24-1	TGTGCCACCAGTGCCAGGGCTGGAACTGAAGCTTTCTTT	CATSARAGTEAFF
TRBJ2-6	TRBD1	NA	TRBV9	TGTGCCAGCAGCGTCCTACCGGGACAGGGTGCGGGCTCTGGGGCCAACGTCCTGACTTTC	CASSVLPGQGAGSGANVLTF
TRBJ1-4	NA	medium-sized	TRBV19	TGTGCCAGTAGTATCAATGGACAGCAGAATGAAAAACTGTTTTTT	CASSINGQQNEKLFF
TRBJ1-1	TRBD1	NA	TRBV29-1	TGCAGCGTTGTTAGGGGACAGACGAACACTGAAGCTTTCTTT	CSVVRGQTNTEAFF
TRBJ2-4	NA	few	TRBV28	TGTGCCAGCGGTCCCCCAAGAGCCAAAAACATTCAGTACTTC	CASGPPRAKNIQYF
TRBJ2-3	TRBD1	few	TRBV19	TGTGCCAGTAGTATTAGGACAGGGGGCACAGATACGCAGTATTTT	CASSIRTGGTDTQYF
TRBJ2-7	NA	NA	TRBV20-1	TGCAGTGCTAGAGATCCTCAGACATATTCCTACGAGCAGTACTTC	CSARDPQTYSYEQYF
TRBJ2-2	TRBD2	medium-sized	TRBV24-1	TGTGCCACCAGTCGGACTAGCGGATACACCGGGGAGCTGTTTTTT	CATSRTSGYTGELFF
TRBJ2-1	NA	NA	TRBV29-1	TGCAGCGCTAAAAGGGGAAATGAGCAGTTCTTC	CSAKRGNEQFF
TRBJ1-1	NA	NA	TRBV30	TGTGCCTGGAAGTGGGCGGATACTGAAGCTTTCTTT	CAWKWADTEAFF
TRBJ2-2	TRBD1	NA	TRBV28	TGTGCCAGCAGTTTGGACAGGGGGCTGACTAGCGGACCAACCGGGGAGCTGTTTTTT	CASSLDRGLTSGPTGELFF
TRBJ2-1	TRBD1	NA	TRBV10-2	TGCGCCAGCAGTGACCCGGGACAGGTGAATGAGCAGTTCTTC	CASSDPGQVNEQFF
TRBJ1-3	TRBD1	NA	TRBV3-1	TGTGCCAGCAGCCACACACAGGGGGCCTTCTCTGGAAACACCATATATTTT	CASSHTQGAFSGNTIYF